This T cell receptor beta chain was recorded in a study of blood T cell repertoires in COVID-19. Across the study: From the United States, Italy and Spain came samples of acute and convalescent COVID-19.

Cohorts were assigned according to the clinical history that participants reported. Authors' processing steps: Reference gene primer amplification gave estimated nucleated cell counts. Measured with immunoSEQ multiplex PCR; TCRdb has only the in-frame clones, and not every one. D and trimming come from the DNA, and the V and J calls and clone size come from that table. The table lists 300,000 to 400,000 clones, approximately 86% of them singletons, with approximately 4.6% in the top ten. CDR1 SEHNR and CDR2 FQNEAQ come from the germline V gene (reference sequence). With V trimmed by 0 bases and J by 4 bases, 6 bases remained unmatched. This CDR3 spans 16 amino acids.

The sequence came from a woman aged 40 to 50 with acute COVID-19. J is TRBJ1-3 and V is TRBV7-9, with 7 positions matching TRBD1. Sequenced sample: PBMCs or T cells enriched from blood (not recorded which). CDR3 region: CASSLAGSGGGNTIYF. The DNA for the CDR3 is TGTGCCAGCAGCTTAGCTGGGTCAGGGGGAGGAAACACCATATATTTT.